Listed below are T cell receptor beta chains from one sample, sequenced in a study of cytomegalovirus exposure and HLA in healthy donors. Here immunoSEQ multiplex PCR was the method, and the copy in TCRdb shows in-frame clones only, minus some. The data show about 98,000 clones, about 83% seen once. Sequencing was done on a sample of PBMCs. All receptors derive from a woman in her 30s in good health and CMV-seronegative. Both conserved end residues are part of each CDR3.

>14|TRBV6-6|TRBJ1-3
CASSYGDSLNTIYF
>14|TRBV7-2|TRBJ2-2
CASSFPQGTGELFF
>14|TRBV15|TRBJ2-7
CATSRVDTFYEQYF
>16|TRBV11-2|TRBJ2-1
CASSITSTGHVGQQFF
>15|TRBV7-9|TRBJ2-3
CASSLPLGVRDTQYF
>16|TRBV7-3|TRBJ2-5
CASSLGTSGARETQYF
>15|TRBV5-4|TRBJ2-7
CASSILAGEYDEQYF
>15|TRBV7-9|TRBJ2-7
CASSRDRLYSYEQYF
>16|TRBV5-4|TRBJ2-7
CASHKPGAGGSYEQYF
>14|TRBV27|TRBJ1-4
CASRNAGNNEKLFF
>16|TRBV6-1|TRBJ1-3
CASSVLGRNSGNTIYF
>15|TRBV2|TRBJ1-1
CASSFRQRTNTEAFF
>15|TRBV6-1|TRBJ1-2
CASSSRGILGYGYTF
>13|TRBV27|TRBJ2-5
CASSLRGQETQYF
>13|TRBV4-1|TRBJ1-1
CASSQAWPGEAFF
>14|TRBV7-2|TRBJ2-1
CASSLAGELREQFF
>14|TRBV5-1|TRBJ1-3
CASSLSGGRNTIYF
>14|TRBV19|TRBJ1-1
CASSIKSGAGEAFF
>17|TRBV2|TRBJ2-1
CASSDPRQGSSYNEQFF
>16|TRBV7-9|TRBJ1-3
CASSLQQGPAGNTIYF
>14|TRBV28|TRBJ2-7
CASSLAPKGVEQYF
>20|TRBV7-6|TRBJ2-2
CASSRLSLRSRKGDTGELFF
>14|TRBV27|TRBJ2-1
CASMGLAGVDEQFF
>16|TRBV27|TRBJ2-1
CASSDGRGISYNEQFF
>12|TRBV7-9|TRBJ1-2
CASSLAGEGYTF
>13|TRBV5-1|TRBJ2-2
CASRHRGTGELFF
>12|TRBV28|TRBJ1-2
CASNVQNYGYTF
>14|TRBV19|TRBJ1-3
CASRTTGTGNTIYF
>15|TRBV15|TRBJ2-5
CATSRDRTGKQTQYF
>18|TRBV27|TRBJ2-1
CASGPTWTGTRKGNEQFF
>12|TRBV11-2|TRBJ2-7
CASTHTGEEQYF
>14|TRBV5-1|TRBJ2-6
CASEWASGANVLTF
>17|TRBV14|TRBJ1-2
CASSQDVPPLNLYGYTF
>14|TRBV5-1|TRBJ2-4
CASGERGGKNIQYF
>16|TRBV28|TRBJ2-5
CASSLFASGSEETQYF
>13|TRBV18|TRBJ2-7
CASSPGQTYEQYF
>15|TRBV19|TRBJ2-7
CASSPTGTGFREQYF
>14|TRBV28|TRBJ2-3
CASSLVGGGDTQYF
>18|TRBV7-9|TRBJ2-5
CASSPPPRLAGAKETQYF
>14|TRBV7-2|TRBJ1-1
CASSLGPTNTEAFF
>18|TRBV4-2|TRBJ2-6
CASSQEQGLGSGANVLTF